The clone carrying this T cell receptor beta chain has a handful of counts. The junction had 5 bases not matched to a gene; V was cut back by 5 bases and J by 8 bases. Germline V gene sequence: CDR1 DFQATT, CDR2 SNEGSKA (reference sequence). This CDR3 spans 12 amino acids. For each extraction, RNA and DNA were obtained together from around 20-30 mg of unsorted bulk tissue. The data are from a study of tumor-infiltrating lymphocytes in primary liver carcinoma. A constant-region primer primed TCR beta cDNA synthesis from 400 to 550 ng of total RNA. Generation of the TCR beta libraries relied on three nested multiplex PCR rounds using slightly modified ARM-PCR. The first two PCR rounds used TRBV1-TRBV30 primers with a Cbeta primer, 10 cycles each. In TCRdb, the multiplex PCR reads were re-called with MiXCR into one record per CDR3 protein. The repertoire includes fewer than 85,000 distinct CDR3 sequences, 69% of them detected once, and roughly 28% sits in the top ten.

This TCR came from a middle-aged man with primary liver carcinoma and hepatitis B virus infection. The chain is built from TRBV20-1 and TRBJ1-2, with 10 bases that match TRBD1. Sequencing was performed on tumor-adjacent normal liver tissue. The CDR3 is CSASDRGQGYTF. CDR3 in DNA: TGCAGTGCTTCCGACAGGGGGCAAGGCTACACCTTC.